Following are 18 T cell receptor beta chains from one sample sequenced in a study of blood T cells in healthy people across ages. Through a sample-barcoded 5' primer and a J-beta primer mix, a second PCR was run for roughly 7 to 11 cycles. TCRdb itself ran the 5' RACE reads through MiXCR, one entry per CDR3 protein. This sample has 1.8 million or so distinct CDR3 sequences, with more than 35% found just once. Input material: blood. These receptors all stem from a human donor in good health.

This clonotype was seen a handful of times. The CDR3 here is CSVDGVHRDSPDEQFF. The CDR3 DNA reads TGCAGCGTTGACGGAGTACATAGGGACTCTCCGGATGAGCAGTTCTTC. The chain links TRBV29-1 to TRBJ2-1, with D possibly being TRBD2 (6 bases). The CDR3 has 16 amino acids. V dropped 3 bases and J dropped 8 bases, with 23 bases sitting between them. Germline V lookup: CDR1 SQVTM, CDR2 ANQGSEA.

This clonotype was counted a single time. A read error may explain this, as a much larger clone is one base away. This chain connects TRBV6-5 to TRBJ1-1; D is possibly TRBD1 (5 bases). The CDR3 is 16 amino acids. Germline CDR1 and CDR2: MNHEY and SVGAGI. The CDR3 protein is CAGSYDYLRADTEAFF. CDR3 bases: TGTGCCGGCAGTTACGATTACCTCAGGGCCGACACTGAAGCTTTCTTT.

The rearrangement links TRBV5-6 to TRBJ2-7, with D unclear. Between the trimmed V and J ends, which lost 2 bases and 4 bases, there was a span of 16 bases. This CDR3 contains 15 residues. In germline, CDR1 is SGHDT, CDR2 YYEEEE. The CDR3 nucleotides are TGTGCCAGCAGCTTTGGGCGAAACCTGGGATACGAGCAGTACTTC. Protein product: CASSFGRNLGYEQYF.

This clonotype was seen more than once but under ten times. The V and J genes are TRBV12-3 or TRBV12-4 and TRBJ1-5, with D unresolved. CDR3 length: 15 residues. V was pared by 7 bases and J by 1 base, with 14 bases between. CDR3 sequence: CASTSALASNQPQHF. CDR3 nucleotide sequence: TGTGCCAGCACATCAGCCCTTGCGAGCAATCAGCCCCAGCATTTT.

This clonotype was seen more than once but under ten times. The chain joins TRBV2 to TRBJ2-1; D may be TRBD2 (6 bases). The V gene's germline CDR1 is SNHLY and CDR2 FYNNEI. The CDR3 loop spans 13 amino acids. V was pared by 4 bases and J by 3 bases, with 7 bases between. The CDR3 DNA is TGTGCCAGCAGTGCGGGACTCTACAATGAGCAGTTCTTC. This codes for CASSAGLYNEQFF. Combining the CDR3 with reference TRBV2 and TRBJ2-1 gives the whole variable domain EPEVTQTPSHQVTQMGQEVILRCVPISNHLYFYWYRQILGQKVEFLVSFYNNEISEKSEIFDDQFSVERPDGSNFTLKIRSTKLEDSAMYFCASSAGLYNEQFFGPGTRLTVL.

This clonotype was detected a few times. The rearrangement links TRBV6-2 or TRBV6-3 to TRBJ2-3; D is undetermined. The CDR3 contains 13 residues. In germline, CDR1 is MNHEY, CDR2 SVGEGT. V gave up 4 bases and J gave up 3 bases, with 8 bases separating them. The CDR3 nucleotides read TGTGCCAGCAGTTCCAAATCGACAGATACGCAGTATTTT. Protein product: CASSSKSTDTQYF.

This clonotype came up a few times. This chain uses TRBV11-1 with TRBJ1-1; D is unresolved. Germline V lookup: CDR1 SGHAT, CDR2 FQDESV (reference sequence). The CDR3 extends over 15 amino acids. The V and J ends lost 4 bases and 1 base respectively, with 13 bases between them. CDR3 residues: CASSSAISGNTEAFF. Written as DNA, the CDR3 is TGTGCCAGCAGCTCGGCGATTTCGGGGAACACTGAAGCTTTCTTT.

The chain couples TRBV12-3 or TRBV12-4 to TRBJ1-5; possible D gene TRBD1, 5 bases. V lost 6 bases and J 5 bases, leaving 14 bases between the germline ends. CDR3 length equals 14 residues. The CDR3 reads CASREEQGDQPQHF. Written as DNA, the CDR3 is TGTGCCAGCAGAGAGGAGCAGGGCGATCAGCCCCAGCATTTT.

This clonotype appeared a few times. V is TRBV4-1 and J is TRBJ2-1; 7 nucleotides align to TRBD1. The V gene end was trimmed by 0 bases and the J gene end by 2 bases; junction bases not matched to a gene: 7. Per the germline V gene, CDR1 is MGHRA and CDR2 is YSYEKL. CDR3 length equals 17 residues. CDR3 loop: CASSQDPQGRPYNEQFF. CDR3 sequence (DNA): TGCGCCAGCAGCCAAGATCCACAGGGGCGCCCCTACAATGAGCAGTTCTTC.

In its sample, this clonotype was seen a few times. This chain uses TRBV9 with TRBJ2-1; D gene uncertain. The CDR3 covers 15 residues. V shed 0 bases and J shed 8 bases, with 15 bases lying between them. In germline, CDR1 is SGDLS, CDR2 YYNGEE. The DNA of the CDR3 is TGTGCCAGCAGCGTAGCGGGCCAGAGCCCCTATGAGCAGTTCTTC. This gives the protein CASSVAGQSPYEQFF.

The chain carries TRBV4-2 and TRBJ2-1; 9 nucleotides match TRBD2. Trimming cost V 4 bases and J 8 bases; bases outside gene matches: 12. CDR3 length: 16 residues. CDR1 is LGHNA, CDR2 YNFKEQ, per germline. As DNA, the CDR3 is TGTGCCAGCAGCCCAAGGGCTAGCGGGAAGGTCGATGAGCAGTTCTTC. Its translation is CASSPRASGKVDEQFF.

The genes are TRBV7-2 and TRBJ2-5; 9 bases fit TRBD2. CDR1 and CDR2 from the germline V gene are SGHTA and FQGNSA. CDR3 length: 16 amino acids. Trimming took 5 bases from V and 4 from J; bases not matched to a gene: 11. The CDR3 sequence: CASSPRLAGAGETQYF. In DNA, the CDR3 is TGTGCCAGCAGCCCCCGTTTAGCGGGGGCTGGAGAGACCCAGTACTTC. The full variable domain, in which reference TRBV7-2 and TRBJ2-5 provide the parts outside the CDR3, is GAGVSQSPSNKVTEKGKDVELRCDPISGHTALYWYRQSLGQGLEFLIYFQGNSAPDKSGLPSDRFSAERTGGSVSTLTIQRTQQEDSAVYLCASSPRLAGAGETQYFGPGTRLLVL.

This chain uses TRBV12-3 or TRBV12-4 with TRBJ2-5; the D is unclear. The J call may be in error: the DNA end matches TRBJ2-7 better. The CDR3 consists of 13 residues. The CDR3 is CASCLTDFNEQYF. CDR3 nucleotides: TGTGCCAGCTGCCTTACCGATTTCAACGAGCAGTACTTC.

This clonotype was counted only a few times. This may arise from a read error, as a much more abundant clone is one base away. The genes are TRBV5-6 and TRBJ2-3, with TRBD2 as a possible D gene (5 bases). V dropped 2 bases and J dropped 0 bases, with 10 bases sitting between them. The CDR3 runs to 15 residues. CDR1 and CDR2 (germline): SGHDT, YYEEEE. For the CDR3, the DNA is TGTGCCAGCAGCTTAGCGGTCGCTAGCACAGATACGCAGTATTTT. It translates to CASSLAVASTDTQYF.

This clonotype was picked up a small number of times. This chain links TRBV9 with TRBJ2-3, with D perhaps assigned TRBD1 or TRBD2 (6 bases each). The CDR3 runs to 14 residues. CDR1 is SGDLS and CDR2 is YYNGEE in the germline V gene. The V end lost 0 bases, the J end lost 8 bases, and 13 bases lay between the germline ends. CDR3 in amino acids: CASSVASGGGTQYF. DNA of the CDR3: TGTGCCAGCAGCGTAGCTTCCGGGGGCGGTACGCAGTATTTT.

The chain uses TRBV2 and TRBJ1-1; TRBD1 matches at 11 bases. In germline, CDR1 is SNHLY, CDR2 FYNNEI. V lost 4 bases to trimming and J lost 7 bases; unmatched junction nucleotides: 8. The CDR3 contains 15 residues. The CDR3 coding sequence is TGTGCCAGCAGTGGCCGGGACAGGGGGGTAGGTGAAGCTTTCTTT. Amino acids: CASSGRDRGVGEAFF.

The rearrangement uses TRBV20-1 and TRBJ2-2; a weak D match, TRBD1 (5 bases). The CDR3 is 14 residues long. The germline V and J ends were trimmed by 6 bases and 1 base, with 12 bases remaining between them. Looked up from germline, CDR1 is DFQATT and CDR2 is SNEGSKA (reference sequence). The CDR3 region is CSATDSWNTGELFF. The CDR3 nucleotides are TGCAGTGCCACTGACAGCTGGAACACCGGGGAGCTGTTTTTT.

This clonotype was detected only a few times. The chain combines TRBV5-1 with TRBJ2-5; no reliable D call. Trimming took 1 base from V and 1 from J, leaving 11 bases between them. The V gene's germline CDR1 is SGHRS and CDR2 YFSETQ. This CDR3 has 15 residues. The CDR3 DNA reads as TGCGCCAGCAGCTTGAGGCCGCCTTTCCAAGAGACCCAGTACTTC. This translates into CASSLRPPFQETQYF.